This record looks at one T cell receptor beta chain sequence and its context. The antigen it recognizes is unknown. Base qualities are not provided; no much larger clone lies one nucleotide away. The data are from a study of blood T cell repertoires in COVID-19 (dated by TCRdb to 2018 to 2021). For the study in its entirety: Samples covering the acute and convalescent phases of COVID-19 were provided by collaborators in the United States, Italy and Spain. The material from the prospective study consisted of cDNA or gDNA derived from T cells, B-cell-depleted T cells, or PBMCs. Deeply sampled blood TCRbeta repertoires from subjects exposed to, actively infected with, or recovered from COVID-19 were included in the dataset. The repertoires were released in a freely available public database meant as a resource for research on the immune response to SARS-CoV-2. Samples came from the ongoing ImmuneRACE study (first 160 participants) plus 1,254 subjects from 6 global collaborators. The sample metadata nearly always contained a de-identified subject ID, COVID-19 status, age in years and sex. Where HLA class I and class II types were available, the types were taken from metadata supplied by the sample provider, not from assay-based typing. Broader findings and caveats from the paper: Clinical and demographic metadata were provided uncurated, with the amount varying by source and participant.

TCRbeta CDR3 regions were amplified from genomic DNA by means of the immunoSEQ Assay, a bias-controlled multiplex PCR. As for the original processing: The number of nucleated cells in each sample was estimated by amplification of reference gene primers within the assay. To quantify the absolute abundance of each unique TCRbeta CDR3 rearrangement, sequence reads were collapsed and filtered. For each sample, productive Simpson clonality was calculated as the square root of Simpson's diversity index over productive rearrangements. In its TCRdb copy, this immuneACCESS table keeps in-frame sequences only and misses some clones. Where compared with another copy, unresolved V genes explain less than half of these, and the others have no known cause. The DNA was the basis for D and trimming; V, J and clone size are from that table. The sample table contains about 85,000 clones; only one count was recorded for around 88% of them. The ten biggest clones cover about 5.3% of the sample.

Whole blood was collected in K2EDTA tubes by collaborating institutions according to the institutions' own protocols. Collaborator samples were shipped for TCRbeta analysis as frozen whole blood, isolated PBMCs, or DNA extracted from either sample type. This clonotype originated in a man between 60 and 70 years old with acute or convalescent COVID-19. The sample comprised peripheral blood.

The DNA sequence follows: TGCGCCAGCATGTTCGGGGGTAATGAGCAGTTCTTC. Its protein is CASMFGGNEQFF. The chain joins TRBV10-2 to TRBJ2-1; 6 matching bases give a weak D call of TRBD2. CDR1 and CDR2, per the germline V gene, are WSHSY and SAAADI. V is clipped by 7 bases and J by 7 bases, and the sequence between their germline boundaries is 11 bases long. The CDR3 numbers 12 residues from cysteine through phenylalanine. Of the read, only the CDR3 DNA is kept; its 36 bases are in frame from base 1.